The T cell receptor (beta chain) described here comes from a study of cytomegalovirus exposure and HLA in healthy donors. PCR was performed using 60 Vbeta and 13 Jbeta primers. Profiled with immunoSEQ multiplex PCR; TCRdb holds only in-frame clones, not every one. The sample carries roughly 130,000 clones, 73% recorded once. Details on this clone: Its matching antigen is unknown.

This CDR3 region has 14 residues. Looked up from germline, CDR1 is SGHTA and CDR2 is FQGNSA. Trimming shortened V by 1 base and J by 7 bases, and 11 bases separated the two germline ends. Study observations and caveats: In vitro, a few CMV-associated chains proved specific for CMV antigens. Later, an analysis found that common viral pathogens appeared to be linked with several of the most significant clusters.

This TCR derives from a woman between 40 and 50 years old in good health and CMV-seropositive. The sample taken for sequencing was PBMCs. The chain employs TRBV7-2 and TRBJ2-1; tentatively, D is TRBD2 (5 bases). Here the CDR3 DNA reads TGTGCCAGCAGCTTAGGAGGGCCGAGGAATGAGCAGTTCTTC. Translating gives CASSLGGPRNEQFF.